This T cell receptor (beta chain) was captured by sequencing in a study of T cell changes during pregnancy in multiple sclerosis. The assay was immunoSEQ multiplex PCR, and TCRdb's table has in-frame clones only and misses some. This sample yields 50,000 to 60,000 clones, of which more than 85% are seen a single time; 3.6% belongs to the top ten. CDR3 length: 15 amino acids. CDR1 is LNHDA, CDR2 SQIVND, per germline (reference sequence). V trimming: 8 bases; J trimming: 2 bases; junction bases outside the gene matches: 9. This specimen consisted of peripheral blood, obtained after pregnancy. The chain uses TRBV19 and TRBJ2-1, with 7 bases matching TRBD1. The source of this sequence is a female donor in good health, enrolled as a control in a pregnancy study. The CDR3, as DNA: TGTGCCAGTCAACACTCAGGGGGAACCTACAATGAGCAGTTCTTC. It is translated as CASQHSGGTYNEQFF.